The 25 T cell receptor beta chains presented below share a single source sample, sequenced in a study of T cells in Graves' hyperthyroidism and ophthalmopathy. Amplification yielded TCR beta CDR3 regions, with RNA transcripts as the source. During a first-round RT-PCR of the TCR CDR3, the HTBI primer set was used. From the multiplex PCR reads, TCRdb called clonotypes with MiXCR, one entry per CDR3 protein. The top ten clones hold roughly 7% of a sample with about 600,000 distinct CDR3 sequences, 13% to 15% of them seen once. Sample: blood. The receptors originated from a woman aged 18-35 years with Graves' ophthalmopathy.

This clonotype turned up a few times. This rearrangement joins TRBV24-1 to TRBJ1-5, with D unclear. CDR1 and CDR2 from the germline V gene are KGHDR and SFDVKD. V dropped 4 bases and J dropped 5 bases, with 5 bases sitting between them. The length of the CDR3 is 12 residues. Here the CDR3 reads CATSDQDQPQHF. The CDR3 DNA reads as TGTGCCACCAGTGACCAGGATCAGCCCCAGCATTTT.

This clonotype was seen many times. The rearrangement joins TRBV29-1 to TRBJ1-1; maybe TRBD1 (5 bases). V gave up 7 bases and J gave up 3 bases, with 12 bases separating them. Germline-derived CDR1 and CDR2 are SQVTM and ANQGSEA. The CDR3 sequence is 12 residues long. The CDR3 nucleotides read TGCAGCGCCGGAGAGACAGACACTGAAGCTTTCTTT. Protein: CSAGETDTEAFF.

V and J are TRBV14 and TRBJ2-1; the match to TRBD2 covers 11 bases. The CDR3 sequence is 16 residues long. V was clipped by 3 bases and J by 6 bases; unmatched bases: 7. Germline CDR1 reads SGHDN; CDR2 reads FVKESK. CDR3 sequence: CASSQIRTSGCNEQFF. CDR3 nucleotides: TGTGCCAGCAGCCAGATCCGGACTAGCGGGTGCAATGAGCAGTTCTTC.

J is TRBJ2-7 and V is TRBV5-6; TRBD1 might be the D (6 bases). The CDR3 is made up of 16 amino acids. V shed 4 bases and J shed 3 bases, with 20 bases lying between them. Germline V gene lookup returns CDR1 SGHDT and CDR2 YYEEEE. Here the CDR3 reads CASSNAGAAGGYEQYF. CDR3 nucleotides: TGTGCCAGCAGCAACGCAGGGGCCGCGGGCGGCTACGAGCAGTACTTC.

The CDR3 reads CASSLSGTSGRALSETQYF. The CDR3 nucleotides are TGTGCCAGCAGTTTATCCGGGACTAGCGGGAGGGCCCTTTCGGAGACCCAGTACTTC. The chain has TRBV28 and TRBJ2-5; 16 bases map to TRBD2. Germline V lookup: CDR1 MDHEN, CDR2 SYDVKM. J was trimmed by 5 bases and V by 1 base; bases with no gene match: 10. The CDR3 totals 19 residues.

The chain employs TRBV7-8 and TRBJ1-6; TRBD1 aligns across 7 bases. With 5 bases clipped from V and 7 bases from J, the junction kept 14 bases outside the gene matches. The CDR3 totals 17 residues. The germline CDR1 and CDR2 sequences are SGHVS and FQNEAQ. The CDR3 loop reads CASSDDRVGGSNSPLHF. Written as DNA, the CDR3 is TGTGCCAGCAGCGATGACAGGGTAGGGGGATCCAATTCACCCCTCCACTTT.

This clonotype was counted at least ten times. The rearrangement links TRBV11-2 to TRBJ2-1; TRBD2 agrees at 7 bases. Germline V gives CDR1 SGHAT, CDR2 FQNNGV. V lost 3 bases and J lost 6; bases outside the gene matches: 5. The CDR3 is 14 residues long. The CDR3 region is CASSLEWTSNEQFF. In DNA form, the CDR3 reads TGTGCCAGCAGCTTGGAATGGACTAGCAATGAGCAGTTCTTC.

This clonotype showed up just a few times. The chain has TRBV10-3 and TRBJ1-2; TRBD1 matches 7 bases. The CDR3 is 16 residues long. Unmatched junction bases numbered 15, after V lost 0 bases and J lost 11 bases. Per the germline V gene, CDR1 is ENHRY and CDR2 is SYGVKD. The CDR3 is CAISESGRGTAPAYTF. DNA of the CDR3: TGTGCCATCAGTGAGTCAGGTCGAGGGACAGCCCCGGCGTACACCTTC.

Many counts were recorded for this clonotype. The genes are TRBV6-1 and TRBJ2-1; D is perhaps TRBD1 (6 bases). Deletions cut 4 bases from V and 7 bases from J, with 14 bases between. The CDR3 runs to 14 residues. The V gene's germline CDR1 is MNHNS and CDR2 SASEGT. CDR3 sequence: CASSALRGWNEQFF. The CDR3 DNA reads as TGTGCCAGCAGTGCTTTGAGGGGGTGGAATGAGCAGTTCTTC.

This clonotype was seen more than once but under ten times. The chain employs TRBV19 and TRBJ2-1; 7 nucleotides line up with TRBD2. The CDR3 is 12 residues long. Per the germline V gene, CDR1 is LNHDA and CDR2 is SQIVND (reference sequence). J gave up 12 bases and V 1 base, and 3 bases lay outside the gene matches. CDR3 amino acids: CASSIGTGGQFF. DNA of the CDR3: TGTGCCAGTAGTATAGGGACGGGAGGGCAGTTCTTC.

This chain's CDR3 is CASRWTGGADGYTF. In DNA, the CDR3 is TGTGCCAGCAGATGGACAGGGGGCGCGGATGGCTACACCTTC. The J gene is TRBJ1-2, the V gene TRBV27, with 11 bases matching TRBD1. The V segment lost 6 bases and the J segment 6 bases; nucleotides outside the gene matches: 6. The germline V gene encodes CDR1 MNHEY and CDR2 SMNVEV (reference sequence). CDR3 length equals 14 residues.

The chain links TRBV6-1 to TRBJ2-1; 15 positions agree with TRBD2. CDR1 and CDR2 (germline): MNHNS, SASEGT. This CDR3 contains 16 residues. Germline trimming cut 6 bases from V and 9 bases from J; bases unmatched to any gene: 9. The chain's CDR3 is CASSPFGLAGGGEQFF. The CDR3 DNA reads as TGTGCCAGCAGCCCCTTCGGACTAGCGGGAGGGGGTGAGCAGTTCTTC.

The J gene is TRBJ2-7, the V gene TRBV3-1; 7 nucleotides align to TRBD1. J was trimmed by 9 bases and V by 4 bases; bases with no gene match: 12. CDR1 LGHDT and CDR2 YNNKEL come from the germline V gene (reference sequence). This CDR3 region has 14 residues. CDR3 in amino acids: CASSRQGGLNGQYF. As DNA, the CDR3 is TGTGCCAGCAGCCGACAGGGCGGGTTAAATGGGCAGTACTTC.

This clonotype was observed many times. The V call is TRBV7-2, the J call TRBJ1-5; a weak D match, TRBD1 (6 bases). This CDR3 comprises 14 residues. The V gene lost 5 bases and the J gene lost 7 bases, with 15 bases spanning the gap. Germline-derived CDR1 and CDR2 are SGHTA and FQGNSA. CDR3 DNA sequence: TGTGCCAGCAGCGCCTACAGGGAAGCCCAGCCCCAGCATTTT. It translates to CASSAYREAQPQHF.

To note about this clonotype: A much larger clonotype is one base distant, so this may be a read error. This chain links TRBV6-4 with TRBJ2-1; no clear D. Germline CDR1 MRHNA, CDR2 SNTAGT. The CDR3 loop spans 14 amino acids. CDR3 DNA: TGTGCCAGCAGTGACAGGCTGGGGTACAATGAGCAGCTCTTC. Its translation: CASSDRLGYNEQLF.

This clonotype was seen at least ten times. CDR3 DNA sequence: TGCAGTGCCACCCCTGACGGCACTAATCAGCCCCAGCATTTT. This translates into CSATPDGTNQPQHF. J is TRBJ1-5 and V is TRBV20-1; D unresolved. The CDR3 loop spans 14 amino acids. Germline values: CDR1 DFQATT, CDR2 SNEGSKA (reference sequence). Trimming took off 6 bases at V and 4 bases at J, with 16 bases between the two ends.

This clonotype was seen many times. Here the CDR3 reads CASSQDSGLSTDTQYF. The CDR3 DNA reads as TGTGCCAGCAGCCAAGATTCTGGACTAAGCACAGATACGCAGTATTTT. This chain links TRBV3-1 with TRBJ2-3, with D tentatively TRBD2 (6 bases). Deletions cut 0 bases from V and 0 bases from J, with 10 bases between. This CDR3 region has 16 residues. Germline V lookup: CDR1 LGHDT, CDR2 YNNKEL (reference sequence).

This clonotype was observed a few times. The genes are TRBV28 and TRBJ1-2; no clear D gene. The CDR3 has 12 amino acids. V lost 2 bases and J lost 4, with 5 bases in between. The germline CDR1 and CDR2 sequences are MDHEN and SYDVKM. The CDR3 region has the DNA TGTGCCAGCAGTTTACAGGTCTATGGCTACACCTTC. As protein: CASSLQVYGYTF.

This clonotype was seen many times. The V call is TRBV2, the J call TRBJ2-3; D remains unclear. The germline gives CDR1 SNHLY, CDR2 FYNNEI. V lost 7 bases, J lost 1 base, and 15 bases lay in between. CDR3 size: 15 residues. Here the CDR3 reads CASNEQPPGTDTQYF. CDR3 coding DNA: TGTGCCAGCAACGAACAGCCCCCCGGCACAGATACGCAGTATTTT.

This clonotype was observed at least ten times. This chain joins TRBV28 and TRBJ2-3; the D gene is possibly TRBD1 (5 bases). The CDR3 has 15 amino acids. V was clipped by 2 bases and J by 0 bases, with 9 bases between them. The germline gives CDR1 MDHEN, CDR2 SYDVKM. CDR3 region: CASSLDAGSTDTQYF. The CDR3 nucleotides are TGTGCCAGCAGTTTAGATGCAGGGAGCACAGATACGCAGTATTTT.

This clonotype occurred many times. DNA of the CDR3: TGTGCCAGCAGCCCCACAGGGACACTAGCCAAAAACATTCAGTACTTC. Translating it yields CASSPTGTLAKNIQYF. This chain joins TRBV7-2 and TRBJ2-4; D is possibly TRBD1 (6 bases). Between the trimmed V and J ends, which lost 5 bases and 0 bases, there was a span of 14 bases. There are 16 residues in the CDR3. Germline CDR1 reads SGHTA; CDR2 reads FQGNSA.

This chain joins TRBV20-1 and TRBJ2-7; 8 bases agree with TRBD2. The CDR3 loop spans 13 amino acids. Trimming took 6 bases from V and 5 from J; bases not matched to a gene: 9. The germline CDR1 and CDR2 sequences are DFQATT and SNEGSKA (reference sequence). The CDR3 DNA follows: TGCAGTGCGCGGACCGACGGGAGGGACGAGCAGTACTTC. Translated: CSARTDGRDEQYF.

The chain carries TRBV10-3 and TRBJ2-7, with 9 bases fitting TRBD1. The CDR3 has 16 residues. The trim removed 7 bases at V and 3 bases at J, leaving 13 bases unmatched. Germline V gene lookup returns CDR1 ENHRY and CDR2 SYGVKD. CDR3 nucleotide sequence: TGTGCCATCAAGGAACGTGTTGGACAGGGGAACTACGAGCAGTACTTC. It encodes CAIKERVGQGNYEQYF.

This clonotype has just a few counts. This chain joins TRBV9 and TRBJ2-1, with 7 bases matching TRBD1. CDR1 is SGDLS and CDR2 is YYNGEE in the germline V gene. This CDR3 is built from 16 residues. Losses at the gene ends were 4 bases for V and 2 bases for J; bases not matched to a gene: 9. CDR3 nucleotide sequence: TGTGCCAGCAGCCAGGGGGTAGCAAGGCCCTACAATGAGCAGTTCTTC. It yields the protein CASSQGVARPYNEQFF.

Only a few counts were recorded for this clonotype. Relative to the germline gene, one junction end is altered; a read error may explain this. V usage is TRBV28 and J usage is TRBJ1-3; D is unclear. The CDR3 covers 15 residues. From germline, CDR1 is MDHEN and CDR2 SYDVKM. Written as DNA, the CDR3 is TGTGCCAGCAGTTTTCTTGGACGATCTGGAAGCACCATATATTTT. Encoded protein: CASSFLGRSGSTIYF.